The next 32 T cell receptor beta chains were all read from a single sample in a study of T cell responses to AZD1222 COVID-19 vaccine. Method: immunoSEQ multiplex PCR; TCRdb's copy keeps in-frame clones and lacks some. This table has fewer than 200,000 clones, about 90% appearing once. Material: peripheral blood, obtained 28 days after the second dose of the MenACWY control vaccine. These receptors were taken from an adult who received the MenACWY meningococcal vaccine as a control.

This clone occurred once. The CDR3 spells CASSNYLSGYEQYF. DNA for the CDR3: TGTGCCAGCAGTAACTACCTCAGCGGCTACGAGCAGTACTTC. The chain has TRBV28 and TRBJ2-7; D is possibly TRBD2 (5 bases). Germline CDR1 and CDR2: MDHEN and SYDVKM. The CDR3 totals 14 residues. V was cut by 5 bases and J by 3 bases, with 14 bases left in between. The entire variable domain, with the rest obtained from reference TRBV28 and TRBJ2-7, is as follows: DVKVTQSSRYLVKRTGEKVFLECVQDMDHENMFWYRQDPGLGLRLIYFSYDVKMKEKGDIPEGYSVSREKKERFSLILESASTNQTSMYLCASSNYLSGYEQYFGPGTRLTVT.

This chain joins TRBV10-3 and TRBJ2-5; 9 nucleotides line up with TRBD2. The CDR3 sequence is 14 residues long. The V and J ends lost 3 bases and 9 bases, in that order; junction bases with no gene match: 8. The germline V gene encodes CDR1 ENHRY and CDR2 SYGVKD. As DNA, the CDR3 is TGTGCCATCAGTGATCTAGCGGGACCCACGGCCCAGTACTTC. Its translation: CAISDLAGPTAQYF.

This chain joins TRBV27 and TRBJ1-5, with D perhaps matching TRBD1 (5 bases). The CDR3 is 13 residues long. Germline V gene data show CDR1 as MNHEY and CDR2 as SMNVEV (reference sequence). The V end lost 2 bases, the J end lost 7 bases, and 9 bases lay between the germline ends. CDR3 sequence (DNA): TGTGCCAGCAGTTTACAAGGGGAGCAGCCCCAGCATTTT. As protein: CASSLQGEQPQHF.

The chain couples TRBV29-1 to TRBJ2-1; the match to TRBD2 covers 7 bases. Germline CDR1 SQVTM, CDR2 ANQGSEA. This CDR3 has 11 residues. The V and J ends lost 4 bases and 8 bases, in that order; junction bases with no gene match: 2. CDR3 bases: TGCAGCGTTGTGAGCGGGGATGAGCAGTTCTTC. Its translation is CSVVSGDEQFF.

This rearrangement joins TRBV19 to TRBJ1-5, with D unclear. Trimming took off 7 bases at V and 4 bases at J, with 14 bases between the two ends. The CDR3 is 14 amino acids. Germline CDR1 reads LNHDA; CDR2 reads SQIVND (reference sequence). CDR3 loop: CASTRPDLNQPQHF. In DNA form, the CDR3 reads TGTGCCAGTACTCGTCCGGACCTTAATCAGCCCCAGCATTTT.

The rearrangement links TRBV9 to TRBJ1-4; weak D call: TRBD1 (5 bases). Trimming removed 0 bases from V and 8 bases from J, with 14 bases in between. The CDR3 has 15 amino acids. The germline CDR1 and CDR2 sequences are SGDLS and YYNGEE. The CDR3 protein is CASSVEGQGDEKLFF. The CDR3 region has the DNA TGTGCCAGCAGCGTAGAGGGCCAGGGTGACGAAAAACTGTTTTTT.

This clone was detected a few times. This chain uses TRBV24-1 with TRBJ2-1; possibly TRBD1 for D (7 bases). The CDR3 sequence is 14 residues long. Germline loops: CDR1 KGHDR, CDR2 SFDVKD. Trimming removed 9 bases from V and 3 bases from J, with 14 bases in between. CDR3 sequence reads: CATRQGGDYNEQFF. The CDR3 nucleotides read TGTGCCACCCGACAGGGAGGCGACTACAATGAGCAGTTCTTC.

The chain couples TRBV5-4 to TRBJ1-5; weak D call: TRBD1 (5 bases). This CDR3 is built from 14 residues. Between the trimmed V and J ends, which lost 4 bases and 2 bases, there was a span of 10 bases. Germline V gene data show CDR1 as SGHNT and CDR2 as YYREEE (reference sequence). The CDR3, as DNA: TGTGCCAGCAGCCCGGGAGGGGGCAATCAGCCCCAGCATTTT. It translates to CASSPGGGNQPQHF.

This chain links TRBV28 with TRBJ1-5; TRBD1 matches at 9 bases. Germline CDR1 MDHEN, CDR2 SYDVKM. The V and J ends lost 10 bases and 5 bases, in that order; junction bases with no gene match: 9. This CDR3 spans 14 amino acids. The CDR3 here is CATRDREFHQPQHF. The CDR3 DNA sequence: TGTGCCACACGGGACAGGGAGTTTCATCAGCCCCAGCATTTT.

This chain joins TRBV27 and TRBJ2-2; 10 bases align to TRBD2. J lost 6 bases, V lost 7 bases, and 2 bases had no gene match. This CDR3 has 13 amino acids. CDR1 MNHEY and CDR2 SMNVEV come from the germline V gene (reference sequence). The CDR3 protein is CASTSGSPGELFF. CDR3 coding DNA: TGTGCCAGCACTAGCGGGAGCCCCGGGGAGCTGTTTTTT.

This CDR3 reads CASRQIRGVGTGKKYEQFF. In nucleotides, the CDR3 is TGTGCCAGCAGACAAATTAGAGGCGTAGGAACAGGGAAGAAATATGAGCAGTTCTTC. The chain links TRBV11-2 to TRBJ2-1; TRBD1 is a possible D gene (6 bases). Germline V gives CDR1 SGHAT, CDR2 FQNNGV. V lost 6 bases and J 8 bases, leaving 32 bases between the germline ends. The CDR3 spans 19 residues.

CDR3 residues: CASSGHSSGTEAFF. The CDR3 bases are TGTGCCAGCAGCGGACACTCCTCGGGGACTGAAGCTTTCTTT. The chain recombines TRBV6-2 or TRBV6-3 with TRBJ1-1, with D perhaps matching TRBD1 (5 bases). The length of the CDR3 is 14 residues. Trimming stripped 6 bases from V and 5 bases from J, with 16 bases between. CDR1 is MNHEY, CDR2 SVGEGT, per germline.

The rearrangement links TRBV4-3 to TRBJ2-3; 8 bases are shared with TRBD2. Germline-derived CDR1 and CDR2 are LGHNA and YSLEER. V trimming: 0 bases; J trimming: 4 bases; junction bases outside the gene matches: 6. The CDR3 runs to 16 residues. The CDR3 DNA reads as TGCGCCAGCAGCCAAGAGCGGGGCGGGAGGTCAGATACGCAGTATTTT. Amino acids: CASSQERGGRSDTQYF.

This chain connects TRBV28 to TRBJ2-2; the match to TRBD2 covers 9 bases. CDR1 is MDHEN and CDR2 is SYDVKM in the germline V gene. J was trimmed by 3 bases and V by 5 bases; bases with no gene match: 4. CDR3 length equals 15 residues. The CDR3 nucleotides are TGTGCCAGCAGTCGACTAGCGGTTCACACCGGGGAGCTGTTTTTT. This translates into CASSRLAVHTGELFF.

The chain carries TRBV27 and TRBJ2-2; no clear D gene. Trimming removed 2 bases at V and 2 bases at J, with 9 bases between. The germline CDR1 and CDR2 sequences are MNHEY and SMNVEV (reference sequence). This CDR3 is 15 amino acids long. CDR3 bases: TGTGCCAGCAGTTTAAAACAGTTAAACACCGGGGAGCTGTTTTTT. Residues: CASSLKQLNTGELFF.

In this sample, this clone turned up once. The chain has TRBV7-8 and TRBJ1-2; perhaps TRBD1 as D (5 bases). Between the trimmed V and J ends, which lost 6 bases and 8 bases, there was a span of 22 bases. Germline-derived CDR1 and CDR2 are SGHVS and FQNEAQ. The CDR3 length is 15 residues. The CDR3 is CASRHIGGIIEGYTF. DNA for the CDR3: TGTGCCAGCAGACATATTGGGGGGATCATAGAGGGCTACACCTTC.

The V gene is TRBV15, the J gene TRBJ1-1; tentative D call: TRBD1 (6 bases). Trimming cost V 5 bases and J 1 base, with 17 bases left between them. The CDR3 length is 16 residues. The germline gives CDR1 LNHNV, CDR2 YYDKDF (reference sequence). The CDR3 DNA is TGTGCCACCAGCGGAGGTCAATGGACAGAGAACACTGAAGCTTTCTTT. Translation gives CATSGGQWTENTEAFF.

V is TRBV6-2 or TRBV6-3 and J is TRBJ2-1; no clear D gene. Germline values: CDR1 MNHEY, CDR2 SVGEGT. Trimming cost V 4 bases and J 11 bases, with 9 bases left between them. The CDR3 runs 11 residues. CDR3 sequence (DNA): TGTGCCAGCAGTTCCTTCTCACAGCAGTTCTTC. It yields the protein CASSSFSQQFF.

This chain links TRBV7-7 with TRBJ2-5; 9 positions match TRBD1. The length of the CDR3 is 17 residues. Per germline, CDR1 SSHAT and CDR2 FNYEAQ (reference sequence). V shed 1 base and J 1 base; nucleotides not matched to a gene: 7. The CDR3 nucleotides read TGTGCCAGCAGCTTAGTGGGGGAGGACAGGGGCCAAGAGACCCAGTACTTC. Protein sequence: CASSLVGEDRGQETQYF.

The rearrangement links TRBV11-2 to TRBJ2-7; TRBD2 matches at 10 bases. Germline CDR1 SGHAT, CDR2 FQNNGV. The junction had 11 bases not matched to a gene; V was cut back by 5 bases and J by 7 bases. The CDR3 has 15 amino acids. The CDR3 here is CASSTLAGELMEQYF. The CDR3 coding sequence is TGTGCCAGCAGCACCCTAGCGGGAGAGCTTATGGAGCAGTACTTC. Drawing the rest from reference TRBV11-2 and TRBJ2-7, the complete variable domain is EAGVAQSPRYKIIEKRQSVAFWCNPISGHATLYWYQQILGQGPKLLIQFQNNGVVDDSQLPKDRFSAERLKGVDSTLKIQPAKLEDSAVYLCASSTLAGELMEQYFGPGTRLTVT.

This CDR3 is CASSPSTGASYEQYF. The CDR3 coding sequence is TGTGCCAGCAGCCCCAGCACGGGGGCGAGCTACGAGCAGTACTTC. The chain employs TRBV6-5 and TRBJ2-7, with D perhaps being TRBD1 or TRBD2 (6 bases each). This CDR3 is 15 amino acids long. From germline, CDR1 is MNHEY and CDR2 SVGAGI. The V and J ends lost 6 bases and 3 bases respectively, with 18 bases between them.

The V gene is TRBV15, the J gene TRBJ1-1, with D possibly TRBD1 on 6 matching bases. From germline, CDR1 is LNHNV and CDR2 YYDKDF (reference sequence). The V gene lost 4 bases and the J gene lost 3 bases, with 15 bases spanning the gap. The CDR3 is 15 residues long. Here the CDR3 DNA reads TGTGCCACCAGCATCAACAGGGAGGCGCACACTGAAGCTTTCTTT. Translation: CATSINREAHTEAFF.

This chain connects TRBV28 to TRBJ2-1; unclear D gene. The ends were cut back, 3 bases at V and 7 bases at J, with 4 bases in the middle. CDR1 and CDR2 (germline): MDHEN, SYDVKM. This CDR3 comprises 11 residues. The CDR3 DNA sequence: TGTGCCAGCAGTTTTAGGAATGAGCAGTTCTTC. It encodes CASSFRNEQFF.

V usage is TRBV28 and J usage is TRBJ1-5; 7 positions match TRBD1. Germline CDR1 MDHEN, CDR2 SYDVKM. V shed 8 bases, J shed 0 bases, and the junction held 7 bases outside the gene matches. The CDR3 is 15 residues long. The DNA of the CDR3 is TGTGCCAGCCAGCGGGACAGTCCTAGCAATCAGCCCCAGCATTTT. Amino acid sequence: CASQRDSPSNQPQHF.

The chain uses TRBV7-9 and TRBJ1-2; D unresolved. The CDR3 has 15 residues. V lost 4 bases to trimming and J lost 7 bases, with 19 bases between them. Per the germline V gene, CDR1 is SEHNR and CDR2 is FQNEAQ (reference sequence). DNA for the CDR3: TGTGCCAGCAGCTGGACTTCTGATCCGTTGCGTGGCTACACCTTC. Residues: CASSWTSDPLRGYTF.

This clone was observed a handful of times. The chain uses TRBV18 and TRBJ1-2; D unclear. The germline gives CDR1 KGHSH, CDR2 LQKENI. The germline V and J ends were trimmed by 2 bases and 2 bases, with 6 bases remaining between them. This CDR3 contains 13 residues. This CDR3 is CASSPSGNYGYTF. The CDR3 nucleotides are TGTGCCAGCTCACCATCCGGGAACTATGGCTACACCTTC.

The rearrangement joins TRBV28 to TRBJ2-7; possibly TRBD1 for D (6 bases). Germline assignment: CDR1 MDHEN and CDR2 SYDVKM. The CDR3 spans 14 residues. Trimming stripped 3 bases from V and 3 bases from J, with 12 bases between. The CDR3 spells CASSFPDRLYEQYF. The CDR3 bases are TGTGCCAGCAGTTTCCCCGACAGGCTCTACGAGCAGTACTTC. The whole variable domain, filled in from reference TRBV28 and TRBJ2-7, reads DVKVTQSSRYLVKRTGEKVFLECVQDMDHENMFWYRQDPGLGLRLIYFSYDVKMKEKGDIPEGYSVSREKKERFSLILESASTNQTSMYLCASSFPDRLYEQYFGPGTRLTVT.

The J gene is TRBJ2-7, the V gene TRBV3-1 (or the pseudogene TRBV3-2); D may be TRBD1 or TRBD2 (6 bases each). Germline values: CDR1 LGHDT, CDR2 YNNKEL (reference sequence). The CDR3 is made up of 14 amino acids. Between the trimmed V and J ends, which lost 2 bases and 10 bases, there was a span of 18 bases. This CDR3 reads CASSQRLRGQRQYF. The CDR3 region has the DNA TGTGCCAGCAGCCAAAGGTTACGGGGGCAACGCCAGTACTTC.

The gene calls are TRBV19 and TRBJ2-7; no definite D call. The CDR3 sequence is 15 residues long. Germline V gene lookup returns CDR1 LNHDA and CDR2 SQIVND (reference sequence). V gave up 4 bases and J gave up 2 bases, with 15 bases separating them. The CDR3 DNA follows: TGTGCCAGTAGTACCCACCGAGGCCCTACCTACGAGCAGTACTTC. It codes for CASSTHRGPTYEQYF.

The J gene is TRBJ1-5, the V gene TRBV28; a weak D match, TRBD1 (5 bases). Germline V gene sequence: CDR1 MDHEN, CDR2 SYDVKM. The CDR3 runs to 17 residues. The V and J ends lost 2 bases and 0 bases respectively, with 14 bases between them. The CDR3 nucleotides read TGTGCCAGCAGTTTACTCCGGGGCCATTATAGCAATCAGCCCCAGCATTTT. It encodes CASSLLRGHYSNQPQHF.

The V and J genes are TRBV7-2 and TRBJ2-7; D ambiguous. Trimming cost V 1 base and J 0 bases, with 7 bases left between them. CDR3 length: 14 amino acids. Per the germline V gene, CDR1 is SGHTA and CDR2 is FQGNSA. The CDR3 loop reads CASSLDLASYEQYF. CDR3 coding DNA: TGTGCCAGCAGCTTAGATCTGGCCTCCTACGAGCAGTACTTC.

V and J are TRBV28 and TRBJ1-2; 12 nucleotides line up with TRBD1. The trim removed 2 bases at V and 8 bases at J, leaving 6 bases unmatched. The CDR3 runs 15 residues. Per the germline V gene, CDR1 is MDHEN and CDR2 is SYDVKM. The CDR3 reads CASSLPGQGARGYTF. Here the CDR3 DNA reads TGTGCCAGCAGTTTACCGGGACAGGGGGCGCGGGGCTACACCTTC.